This passage covers 11 T cell receptor beta chains from one sample sequenced in a study of CD8 T cells in ankylosing spondylitis. TCRdb independently ran MiXCR on the 5' RACE reads; one entry per CDR3 protein. The sample consists of roughly 180,000 distinct CDR3 sequences, 13% of them appearing once. The sequencing sample was made of blood, either unsorted or a sorted T cell fraction (not recorded which). The receptors originated from a female donor with ankylosing spondylitis or in good health (not recorded which).

V gene TRBV4-2 combines with J gene TRBJ2-1; no firm D call. There are 14 residues in the CDR3. CDR1 is LGHNA, CDR2 YNFKEQ, per germline. Trimming shortened V by 4 bases and J by 4 bases, and 11 bases separated the two germline ends. The CDR3 region has the DNA TGTGCCAGCAGCCCTGATATTGCGTACAATGAGCAGTTCTTC. This encodes CASSPDIAYNEQFF.

This clonotype was detected many times. Sequence at one end of the junction differs from germline and may be a read error. The rearrangement uses TRBV20-1 and TRBJ2-2; 10 bases are shared with TRBD2. This CDR3 has 12 amino acids. CDR1 DFQATT and CDR2 SNEGSKA come from the germline V gene (reference sequence). CDR3 in DNA: TGTGGACTAGCGGTGAACACCGGGGAGCTGTTTTTT. It codes for CGLAVNTGELFF.

This clonotype has a count of ten or more. The CDR3 loop reads CSVAGTTYEQYF. The CDR3, as DNA: TGCAGCGTTGCAGGGACAACCTACGAGCAGTACTTC. The chain joins TRBV29-1 to TRBJ2-7; TRBD1 might be the D (6 bases). Trimming cost V 4 bases and J 2 bases, with 9 bases left between them. The CDR3 is 12 residues long. Germline assignment: CDR1 SQVTM and CDR2 ANQGSEA.

This clonotype showed up just a few times. The DNA of the CDR3 is TGTGCCAGCAGCCCGAGACAGGATTCCTACGAGCAGTACTTC. This encodes CASSPRQDSYEQYF. The chain combines TRBV3-1 with TRBJ2-7, with D perhaps matching TRBD1 (6 bases). V dropped 4 bases and J dropped 1 base, with 11 bases sitting between them. The V gene's germline CDR1 is LGHDT and CDR2 YNNKEL (reference sequence). CDR3 length: 14 residues.

Comments on this clonotype: This clone may be a read error of a much larger clone one base away. The chain is built from TRBV10-3 and TRBJ2-7, with D possibly being TRBD2 (5 bases). Germline CDR1 ENHRY, CDR2 SYGVKD. The CDR3 loop spans 15 amino acids. The CDR3 nucleotides are TGTGCCATCGGTGAGTCGATAGCGTACCAAAACGAGCAGTACTTC. This encodes CAIGESIAYQNEQYF.

This clonotype was counted ten times or more. The CDR3 DNA reads as TGCAGTGCTAGTAGTAGCGGGAACACCGGGGAGCTGTTTTTT. Its translation: CSASSSGNTGELFF. The chain couples TRBV20-1 to TRBJ2-2; D may be TRBD2 (6 bases). V lost 3 bases and J lost 1, with 9 bases in between. This CDR3 is 14 amino acids long. CDR1 and CDR2 from the germline V gene are DFQATT and SNEGSKA (reference sequence).

As DNA, the CDR3 is TGTGCCAGCAGCTTGGTTGGGACATACGTCCATGAGCAGTTCTTC. Its protein is CASSLVGTYVHEQFF. The chain is built from TRBV7-8 and TRBJ2-1; D may be TRBD1 (6 bases). The germline V and J ends were trimmed by 3 bases and 8 bases, with 17 bases remaining between them. The CDR3 sequence is 15 residues long. In germline, CDR1 is SGHVS, CDR2 FQNEAQ.

About this clonotype itself: An end of the junction does not agree with germline; a read error may underlie this. The gene calls are TRBV5-1 and TRBJ2-3; D is unresolved. The germline CDR1 and CDR2 sequences are SGHRS and YFSETQ. CDR3 length equals 13 residues. The DNA for the CDR3 is TGCGCCAGCAAGTTGGGCTACACAGATACGCAGAATTTT. Residues: CASKLGYTDTQNF.

This clonotype was counted many times. V and J are TRBV6-2 or TRBV6-3 and TRBJ2-7, with D uncertain. CDR3 size: 14 residues. Deletions cut 6 bases from V and 9 bases from J, with 21 bases between. CDR1 MNHEY and CDR2 SVGEGT come from the germline V gene. CDR3 sequence reads: CASRRAGPYVVQYF. CDR3 DNA sequence: TGTGCCAGCAGGAGAGCCGGGCCTTACGTTGTGCAGTACTTC.

The J gene is TRBJ2-1, the V gene TRBV30; D uncertain. The ends were cut back, 3 bases at V and 0 bases at J, with 6 bases in the middle. The CDR3 covers 13 residues. The germline V gene encodes CDR1 GTSNPN and CDR2 SVGIG (reference sequence). The CDR3 DNA sequence: TGTGCCTGGAGCGGTAACTCCTACAATGAGCAGTTCTTC. Translation gives CAWSGNSYNEQFF.

At least ten counts were recorded for this clonotype. This chain joins TRBV10-3 and TRBJ2-1; 10 bases are shared with TRBD2. In germline, CDR1 is ENHRY, CDR2 SYGVKD. The CDR3 consists of 14 residues. V gave up 6 bases and J gave up 6 bases; unmatched junction bases: 5. DNA for the CDR3: TGTGCCATCAGGATCGGACTAGCGGTCAATGAGCAGTTCTTC. Amino acid sequence: CAIRIGLAVNEQFF.